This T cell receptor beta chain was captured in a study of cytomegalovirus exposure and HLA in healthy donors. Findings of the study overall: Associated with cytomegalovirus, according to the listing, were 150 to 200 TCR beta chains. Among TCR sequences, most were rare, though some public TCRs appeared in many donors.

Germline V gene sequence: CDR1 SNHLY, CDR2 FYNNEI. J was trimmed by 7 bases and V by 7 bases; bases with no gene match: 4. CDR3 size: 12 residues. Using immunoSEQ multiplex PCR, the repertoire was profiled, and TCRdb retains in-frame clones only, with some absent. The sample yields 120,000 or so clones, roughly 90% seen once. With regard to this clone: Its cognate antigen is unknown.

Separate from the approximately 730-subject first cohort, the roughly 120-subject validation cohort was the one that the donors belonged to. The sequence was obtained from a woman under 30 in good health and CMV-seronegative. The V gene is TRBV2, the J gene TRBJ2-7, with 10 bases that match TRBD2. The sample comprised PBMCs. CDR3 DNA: TGTGCCAGCAAGAGCGGGAGGGGGGAGCAGTACTTC. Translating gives CASKSGRGEQYF.